The 9 T cell receptor beta chains presented below share a single source sample, sequenced in a study of blood T cell repertoires in COVID-19. The protocol was immunoSEQ multiplex PCR, while the TCRdb copy is restricted to in-frame clones and leaves out a portion. Here the sample spans 35,000 or so clones, 75% to 85% being singletons. Sequencing used peripheral blood. Receptors originate from a woman aged 70-85 years with acute or convalescent COVID-19.

The sample holds a few counts of this clone. This rearrangement joins TRBV4-1 to TRBJ2-1; D remains unclear. The CDR3 runs 13 residues. The V gene's germline CDR1 is MGHRA and CDR2 YSYEKL. The germline V and J ends were trimmed by 0 bases and 5 bases, with 5 bases remaining between them. CDR3 region: CASSQDPDNEQFF. The CDR3 DNA reads TGCGCCAGCAGCCAAGACCCGGACAATGAGCAGTTCTTC.

This clone has a handful of counts. The chain joins TRBV5-1 to TRBJ1-1; D remains ambiguous. Germline CDR1 SGHRS, CDR2 YFSETQ. Trimming left V 6 bases short and J 5 bases short, with 8 bases between. The CDR3 spans 11 residues. The CDR3 nucleotides are TGCGCCAGCATTGGTAGTACTGAAGCTTTCTTT. Translation gives CASIGSTEAFF.

The chain joins TRBV5-6 to TRBJ1-4; 9 bases map to TRBD1. There are 14 residues in the CDR3. CDR1 and CDR2 (germline): SGHDT, YYEEEE. The V segment lost 1 base and the J segment 7 bases; nucleotides outside the gene matches: 2. The CDR3 loop is CASSLWDRVEKLFF. Written as DNA, the CDR3 is TGTGCCAGCAGCTTGTGGGACAGGGTTGAAAAACTGTTTTTT. Using reference TRBV5-6 and TRBJ1-4 for the parts outside the CDR3, the full variable domain is DAGVTQSPTHLIKTRGQQVTLRCSPKSGHDTVSWYQQALGQGPQFIFQYYEEEERQRGNFPDRFSGHQFPNYSSELNVNALLLGDSALYLCASSLWDRVEKLFFGSGTQLSVL.

This rearrangement joins TRBV6-5 to TRBJ2-3, with 8 positions matching TRBD1. Germline values: CDR1 MNHEY, CDR2 SVGAGI. The CDR3 runs 15 residues. Unmatched junction bases numbered 7, after V lost 6 bases and J lost 2 bases. Here the CDR3 DNA reads TGTGCCAGCAGGACAGGGGTGGGAAACACAGATACGCAGTATTTT. As protein: CASRTGVGNTDTQYF.

The CDR3 loop reads CASSSRVTEAFF. CDR3 DNA: TGTGCCAGCAGTTCCCGGGTCACTGAAGCTTTCTTT. The chain combines TRBV27 with TRBJ1-1, with D hard to call. In germline, CDR1 is MNHEY, CDR2 SMNVEV (reference sequence). V shed 4 bases and J shed 4 bases, with 7 bases lying between them. This CDR3 region has 12 residues.

V usage is TRBV6-6 and J usage is TRBJ2-7; 7 bases fit TRBD1. The CDR3 spans 15 residues. The trim removed 5 bases at V and 2 bases at J, leaving 9 bases unmatched. Germline CDR1 and CDR2: MNHNY and SVGAGI (reference sequence). CDR3 region: CASSDPGQIPYEQYF. DNA for the CDR3: TGTGCCAGCAGTGACCCGGGACAGATTCCCTACGAGCAGTACTTC.

This clone occurred once. The V and J genes are TRBV7-2 and TRBJ2-1, with 10 bases aligning to TRBD2. CDR1 is SGHTA, CDR2 FQGNSA, per germline. Unmatched junction bases numbered 9, after V lost 5 bases and J lost 8 bases. This CDR3 region has 15 residues. The CDR3 DNA sequence: TGTGCCAGCAGCAGGAGCGGGAGGGCCCCGGATGAGCAGTTCTTC. Translated: CASSRSGRAPDEQFF.

V is TRBV6-5 and J is TRBJ1-1; D ambiguous. V was pared by 4 bases and J by 4 bases, with 13 bases between. CDR3 length: 14 residues. Germline values: CDR1 MNHEY, CDR2 SVGAGI. This chain's CDR3 is CASSFRGGSTEAFF. The CDR3 region has the DNA TGTGCCAGCAGTTTCCGGGGAGGGAGCACTGAAGCTTTCTTT.

The J gene is TRBJ2-1, the V gene TRBV28, with a tentative D call TRBD2 (6 bases). The CDR3 covers 13 residues. V lost 2 bases, J lost 8 bases, and 10 bases lay in between. Germline values: CDR1 MDHEN, CDR2 SYDVKM. For the CDR3, the DNA is TGTGCCAGCAGTTTAGGAGGGACTGATGAGCAGTTCTTC. It specifies CASSLGGTDEQFF.